A selection of T cell receptor beta chains follows, all from one sample in a study of vaccination and CD4 T cells after COVID-19. No antigen has been assigned to these receptors. TCRdb called the PCR reads again in MiXCR, with one record for every CDR3 protein. The top ten clones hold approximately 4.6% of a sample with just over 20,000 distinct CDR3 sequences, approximately 50% of them seen once. Sequencing used CD4+ T cells from blood, cultured in vitro. The origin of the receptors is a human donor who had recovered from COVID-19. Both conserved end residues are part of each CDR3. D genes are given only for firm matches. Only some rows state a clone size, as once, few, many or a class for expanded clones.

TRBV7-9	.	.	TRBJ1-5	TGTGCCAGCAGCTTGACCAATCAGCCCCAGCATTTT	CASSLTNQPQHF
TRBV19	.	.	TRBJ1-2	TGTGCCAGTAGTATCACGGTGGCGGCGAACTATGGCTACACCTTC	CASSITVAANYGYTF
TRBV19	TRBD1	few	TRBJ1-2	TGTGCCAGTAGTCGATCCGGGACAGGGGGCGAGGGTGGCTACACCTTC	CASSRSGTGGEGGYTF
TRBV6-2/TRBV6-3	.	.	TRBJ2-7	TGTGCCAGCAGTCAGAACTACGAGCAGTACTTC	CASSQNYEQYF
TRBV7-6	TRBD2	few	TRBJ2-5	TGTGCCAGCAGCTCGCGTGTAACTAGCGGATTTAAACAAGAGACCCAGTACTTC	CASSSRVTSGFKQETQYF
TRBV12-3/TRBV12-4	TRBD1	.	TRBJ1-5	TGTGCCAGCAGTCTCAACAGGGGAGACCAGCCCCAGCATTTT	CASSLNRGDQPQHF
TRBV19	.	few	TRBJ2-5	TGTGCCAGTAGGCCGGCGGGACTTCCCATGACACAAGAGACCCAGTACTTC	CASRPAGLPMTQETQYF
TRBV11-3	.	.	TRBJ2-2	TGTGCCAGCAGCCCCTTTTTTGGGACCGGGGAGCTGTTTTTT	CASSPFFGTGELFF
TRBV12-3/TRBV12-4	TRBD1	once	TRBJ1-2	TGTGCCAGCAGTCAGGGGGCTTGGGGCTACACCTTC	CASSQGAWGYTF
TRBV7-8	.	.	TRBJ1-2	TGTGCCAGCAGCTTAGTGGGGGGGATAGGCTACACCTTC	CASSLVGGIGYTF
TRBV28	TRBD1	.	TRBJ1-2	TGTGCCAGCAGTTTTTCATTGGGGACAGGATTTCGCGGTGGCTACACCTTC	CASSFSLGTGFRGGYTF
TRBV7-8	TRBD2	few	TRBJ2-3	TGTGCCAGCAGCTTAACTAGCGGGGGGCCCCGTCTCACAGATACGCAGTATTTT	CASSLTSGGPRLTDTQYF
TRBV7-2	.	few	TRBJ1-2	TGTGCCAGCAGCTCCGGACCCGCTAACTATGGCTACACCTTC	CASSSGPANYGYTF
TRBV12-5	TRBD1	.	TRBJ1-5	TGTGCTAGTGGTTTCTTGGACAGGTATAGCAATCAGCCCCAGCATTTT	CASGFLDRYSNQPQHF
TRBV27	.	.	TRBJ1-5	TGTGCCAGCAGTTTACCAGGGGCCAATCAGCCCCAGCATTTT	CASSLPGANQPQHF
TRBV15	.	medium-sized	TRBJ1-5	TGTGCCACGACTTCGGACAGATACAATCAGCCCCAGCATTTT	CATTSDRYNQPQHF
TRBV5-4	.	once	TRBJ1-2	TGTGCCAGCAGTCCTGGGGGGACCTCCGGGATTTTGTATGGCTACACCTTC	CASSPGGTSGILYGYTF
TRBV20-1	.	few	TRBJ1-1	TGCAGTGCTAGAGATATCCGCGTTCACACTGAAGCTTTCTTT	CSARDIRVHTEAFF
TRBV6-1	.	few	TRBJ1-1	TGTGCCAGCACGCTCCTTCCGGGGCAGGGAACTGAAGCTTTCTTT	CASTLLPGQGTEAFF
TRBV11-2	.	.	TRBJ1-1	TGTGCCAGCAGCTTAGGGGAGGGCACTGAAGCTTTCTTT	CASSLGEGTEAFF
TRBV25-1	.	.	TRBJ2-7	TGTGCCAGCAGGGGGGAAAGGATCGTTGACGAGCAGTACTTC	CASRGERIVDEQYF
TRBV7-2	.	.	TRBJ2-1	TGTGCCAGCAGCTTAGCTCAGGGATCCTACAATGAGCAGTTCTTC	CASSLAQGSYNEQFF
TRBV20-1	.	.	TRBJ2-3	TGCAGTGCTAGCAGGGCGGCAGATACGCAGTATTTT	CSASRAADTQYF
TRBV6-1	TRBD1	.	TRBJ1-6	TGTGCCAGCAGTGAAGCGCAACGAGGGGGCAGGTCTAATTCACCCCTCCACTTT	CASSEAQRGGRSNSPLHF
TRBV6-1	TRBD1	.	TRBJ1-2	TGTGCCAGCAGTGAAAGCGACAGGGGATCCATTAACTATGGCTACACCTTC	CASSESDRGSINYGYTF
TRBV11-2	.	.	TRBJ1-2	TGTGCCAGCAGCCCTGGCCTCGATTATGGCTACACCTTC	CASSPGLDYGYTF
TRBV20-1	TRBD1	.	TRBJ1-5	TGCAGTGCCGGGACAGGGGATCAGCCCCAGCATTTT	CSAGTGDQPQHF
TRBV7-9	.	few	TRBJ1-2	TGTGCCAGCAGAATGGGGGTATCCTATGGCTACACCTTC	CASRMGVSYGYTF
TRBV15	TRBD2	few	TRBJ2-3	TGTGCCACCAGCAGAGGTGTAGCGGGGTCTAGCACAGATACGCAGTATTTT	CATSRGVAGSSTDTQYF
TRBV6-1	.	.	TRBJ2-3	TGTGCCAGCAGTCCCATGCCAGATACGCAGTATTTT	CASSPMPDTQYF
TRBV6-1	TRBD1	.	TRBJ1-6	TGTGCCAGCAGTGCCGACAGGGGGTCTTCCCTTTCACCCCTCCACTTT	CASSADRGSSLSPLHF
TRBV18	TRBD1	once	TRBJ2-5	TGTGCCAGCTCACCGAATACAGGGGGCGAAGAGACCCAGTACTTC	CASSPNTGGEETQYF
TRBV7-9	.	.	TRBJ1-1	TGTGCCAGCAGCTTAGAGGGGAACACTGAAGCTTTCTTT	CASSLEGNTEAFF
TRBV6-1	.	once	TRBJ2-7	TGTGCCAGCAGTGGACCGGGACTTTACTCCTACGAGCAGTACTTC	CASSGPGLYSYEQYF
TRBV19	.	.	TRBJ1-5	TGTGCCAGTAGATTTTCAGGGGCCCGGAAGGGCAATCAGCCCCAGCATTTT	CASRFSGARKGNQPQHF
TRBV5-1	TRBD1	.	TRBJ2-2	TGCGCCAGCAGCTTGTCCGGGACAGGGGGCAGCACCGGGGAGCTGTTTTTT	CASSLSGTGGSTGELFF
TRBV7-2	.	few	TRBJ2-7	TGTGCCAGCAGCCCAGGGGGGGGCTACGAGCAGTACTTC	CASSPGGGYEQYF
TRBV20-1	.	few	TRBJ1-2	TGCAGTGCCAGAGGGGGGTCTGTTGGCTACACCTTC	CSARGGSVGYTF
TRBV2	TRBD2	.	TRBJ2-7	TGTGCCAGCAGGTGGACTAGCGGGGGTACCAGATCGCCTACAGACTTCGAGCAGTACTTC	CASRWTSGGTRSPTDFEQYF
TRBV6-2/TRBV6-3	TRBD2	few	TRBJ2-5	TGTGCCAGCAGCCCCGGACTAGTGCCTCAAGAGACCCAGTACTTC	CASSPGLVPQETQYF
TRBV20-1	TRBD2	.	TRBJ2-7	TGCAGTGCTAAACCCGGGACTAGCTACGAGCAGTACTTC	CSAKPGTSYEQYF
TRBV6-1	.	few	TRBJ1-2	TGTGCCAGCAGCCCCGGGGGTAACTATGGCTACACCTTC	CASSPGGNYGYTF
TRBV6-1	.	few	TRBJ1-4	TGTGCCAGCAGTGAAGGAGAAGAACTGTTTTTT	CASSEGEELFF
TRBV2	.	few	TRBJ1-5	TGTGCCAGCAGGGAAGGCGGGGAGGGCAATCAGCCCCAGCATTTT	CASREGGEGNQPQHF
TRBV30	TRBD1	.	TRBJ1-2	TGTGCCTGGAGTGGAAGACAGGGGTATGGCTACACCTTC	CAWSGRQGYGYTF
TRBV6-1	TRBD1	.	TRBJ2-3	TGTGCCAGCAGGGAGACAGGGGGCTTCACAGATACGCAGTATTTT	CASRETGGFTDTQYF